Sequencing of this T cell receptor beta chain was carried out in a study of blood T cell repertoires in COVID-19. The CDR3 loop spans 16 amino acids. Germline V gene lookup returns CDR1 SEHNR and CDR2 FQNEAQ (reference sequence). V was shortened by 1 base and J by 5 bases, with 15 bases between the two germline ends. This clone was seen once. Clones were sequenced by immunoSEQ multiplex PCR, and TCRdb holds only the in-frame ones, with some missing. This table has about 220,000 clones, around 83% appearing once. Sequencing was done on a sample of PBMCs or T cells enriched from blood (not recorded which). This chain joins TRBV7-9 and TRBJ2-1; D is uncertain. The source of this sequence is a woman aged 40-49 years who had recovered from COVID-19. CDR3 DNA sequence: TGTGCCAGCAGCTTAGTAGGTAGCCAGTACAACAATGAGCAGTTCTTC. Translation: CASSLVGSQYNNEQFF.